These 24 T cell receptor beta chains originate from one sample sequenced in a study of esophageal squamous cell carcinoma under preoperative chemotherapy. TCRdb re-called the PCR reads through MiXCR, storing one row per CDR3 protein. The table lists about 15,000 distinct CDR3 sequences, over 55% of them singletons, with 53% in the top ten. The time point was: before preoperative PTX-NDP chemotherapy. This specimen was taken from a patient given preoperative chemotherapy. The receptors shown here come from a human donor with esophageal squamous cell carcinoma. The donor label of this sample is uncertain.

About this clonotype: The junction departs from germline at one end; a sequencing error may be responsible. This chain links TRBV10-3 with TRBJ2-1; 7 nucleotides align to TRBD2. This CDR3 is built from 14 residues. The germline gives CDR1 ENHRY, CDR2 SYGVKD. The CDR3 DNA follows: TGTGCGGGGGGAGGGGTCGGTGGACAAGATACGCAGTACTTT. Translation gives CAGGGVGGQDTQYF.

Comments on this clonotype: The junction departs from germline at one end; a sequencing error may be responsible. The chain joins TRBV10-2 to TRBJ2-4; D might be TRBD2 (7 bases). The CDR3 has 14 residues. The germline V gene encodes CDR1 WSHSY and CDR2 SAAADI. The CDR3 nucleotides read TGTGCCGGCGCGAGGGGGGGGGCCACAGACACGCAGTATTTC. Encoded protein: CAGARGGATDTQYF.

This clonotype is labeled large (0.1 to 1%). The chain has TRBV7-2 and TRBJ2-1, with 12 bases aligning to TRBD2. The closer fit of TRBJ2-7 to the DNA end suggests the J call may be wrong. The CDR3 consists of 15 residues. In germline, CDR1 is SGHTA, CDR2 FQGNSA. CDR3 sequence reads: CASSPTSGRGNEQYF. CDR3 nucleotides: TGTGCCAGCAGCCCGACTAGCGGGAGAGGGAACGAGCAGTACTTC.

This clonotype was picked up one time. The chain joins TRBV6-1 to TRBJ2-5; D is possibly TRBD1 (5 bases). The CDR3 runs to 14 residues. CDR1 is MNHNS and CDR2 is SASEGT in the germline V gene. The V and J ends lost 9 bases and 1 base respectively, with 15 bases between them. CDR3 coding DNA: TGTGCCAGTACCTTAACAGGCACCCAAGAGACCCAGTACTTC. It codes for CASTLTGTQETQYF.

This clonotype showed up just a few times. The chain carries TRBV6-1 and TRBJ2-5; TRBD2 matches 13 bases. There are 18 residues in the CDR3. Germline CDR1 reads MNHNS; CDR2 reads SASEGT. The junction had 13 bases not matched to a gene; V was cut back by 6 bases and J by 3 bases. In DNA form, the CDR3 reads TGTGCCAGCAGCCGCACTACTCCCGGGACTAGCGGGAAAGAGACCCAGTACTTC. Amino acid sequence: CASSRTTPGTSGKETQYF.

This clonotype came up a few times. The rearrangement links TRBV10-1 to TRBJ2-1; possibly TRBD1 or TRBD2 for D (5 bases each). This CDR3 comprises 15 residues. Germline CDR1 WNHNN, CDR2 SYGVQD (reference sequence). Trimming cost V 3 bases and J 10 bases, with 19 bases left between them. CDR3 sequence (DNA): TGCGCCAGCAGTGACCTGAGGGGCCGGGGATACGAGCAGTTCTTC. It codes for CASSDLRGRGYEQFF.

The sample holds many counts of this clonotype. The chain has TRBV7-2 and TRBJ2-3; 7 bases line up with TRBD2. This CDR3 is built from 14 residues. The germline V gene has CDR1 SGHTA and CDR2 FQGNSA. The V and J ends lost 3 bases and 2 bases, in that order; junction bases with no gene match: 2. The DNA for the CDR3 is TGTGCCAGCAGCTTCGGGGGGTCCACAGATACGCAGTATTTT. Encoded protein: CASSFGGSTDTQYF.

The J gene is TRBJ2-3, the V gene TRBV14; D unclear. Germline V gene data show CDR1 as SGHDN and CDR2 as FVKESK. Deletions cut 5 bases from V and 0 bases from J, with 6 bases between. The CDR3 extends over 13 amino acids. The DNA of the CDR3 is TGTGCCAGCAGCTATGGGAGCACAGATACGCAGTATTTT. Protein sequence: CASSYGSTDTQYF. Drawing the rest from reference TRBV14 and TRBJ2-3, the complete variable domain is EAGVTQFPSHSVIEKGQTVTLRCDPISGHDNLYWYRRVMGKEIKFLLHFVKESKQDESGMPNNRFLAERTGGTYSTLKVQPAELEDSGVYFCASSYGSTDTQYFGPGTRLTVL.

The chain uses TRBV6-4 and TRBJ2-2, with TRBD1 as a possible D gene (6 bases). Germline CDR1 MRHNA, CDR2 SNTAGT. The CDR3 runs 16 residues. The ends were cut back, 5 bases at V and 10 bases at J, with 23 bases in the middle. The DNA of the CDR3 is TGTGCCAGCAGTAAGACTGACAGGTTGGAATACGAGGAGCTGTTTTTT. It encodes CASSKTDRLEYEELFF.

This clonotype is medium-sized (0.01 to 0.1%) within its sample. The chain links TRBV6-1 to TRBJ2-7, with 7 bases matching TRBD2. CDR1 and CDR2 (germline): MNHNS, SASEGT. CDR3 length: 13 amino acids. J lost 2 bases, V lost 7 bases, and 5 bases had no gene match. The CDR3 DNA reads as TGTGCCAGCACTGCTAGCGGCCCCTACGAGCAGTACTTC. It encodes CASTASGPYEQYF.

CDR3: CASRMTGLTKNIQYF. The CDR3 DNA sequence: TGTGCCAGCAGAATGACAGGGCTGACCAAAAACATTCAGTACTTC. The V gene is TRBV6-1, the J gene TRBJ2-4; 7 nucleotides agree with TRBD1. Germline V CDR1 and CDR2: MNHNS, SASEGT. After removal of 6 bases from V and 2 bases from J, the junction contained 7 bases not matched to a gene. The CDR3 runs to 15 residues.

V and J are TRBV6-1 and TRBJ2-2, with 8 bases aligning to TRBD1. This CDR3 has 17 residues. The germline V gene encodes CDR1 MNHNS and CDR2 SASEGT. With 5 bases clipped from V and 5 bases from J, the junction kept 13 bases outside the gene matches. As DNA, the CDR3 is TGTGCCAGCAGTCCCCCCTCGGGCAGGGGGCGTACCGGGGAGCTGTTTTTT. This sequence encodes CASSPPSGRGRTGELFF.

This clonotype appeared a few times. The genes are TRBV11-3 and TRBJ2-3; D is undetermined. With 7 bases removed from V and 4 bases from J, the gap between germline ends came to 12 bases. Germline V gene lookup returns CDR1 SGHNT and CDR2 YENEEA. This CDR3 has 13 amino acids. The DNA for the CDR3 is TGTGCCAGCAATTCCCCCGCACCAGATACGCAGTATTTT. Protein product: CASNSPAPDTQYF.

The chain carries TRBV10-3 and TRBJ2-3; D could derive from TRBD1 or TRBD2 (5 bases each). The CDR3 has 17 amino acids. From germline, CDR1 is ENHRY and CDR2 SYGVKD. V lost 2 bases and J 9 bases, leaving 24 bases between the germline ends. CDR3 protein: CAISEATGLSTKNTQYF. CDR3 nucleotides: TGTGCCATCAGTGAGGCGACGGGGCTGAGTACCAAAAACACGCAGTATTTT.

As to this clonotype: At one of its ends the junction is not consistent with the germline gene, which may arise from a read error. The chain is built from TRBV10-3 and TRBJ2-2; D gene unclear. The CDR3 runs 14 residues. In germline, CDR1 is ENHRY, CDR2 SYGVKD. CDR3 bases: TGCCTCGGCAGCCAGGCACTGAACACCGGTGAGCAGTTTTTT. It yields the protein CLGSQALNTGEQFF.

V usage is TRBV5-1 and J usage is TRBJ2-1, with TRBD1 identical over 9 bases. Germline CDR1 SGHRS, CDR2 YFSETQ. V lost 0 bases and J lost 5; bases outside the gene matches: 6. This CDR3 spans 16 amino acids. The CDR3 coding sequence is TGCGCCAGCAGCTTGGATACGGGACAGGGTCACAATGAGCAGTTCTTC. This translates into CASSLDTGQGHNEQFF.

This clonotype occurred many times. The germline gene is not matched at one end of the junction; a read error may be the cause. The chain recombines TRBV6-1 with TRBJ2-5; 8 nucleotides line up with TRBD2. Germline assignment: CDR1 MNHNS and CDR2 SASEGT. The CDR3 consists of 16 residues. CDR3 coding DNA: TGTGCCAGCAGGGGCAACGGGGGGGGCGACGAAGAGACGCAGTATTTC. Translated: CASRGNGGGDEETQYF.

This clonotype came up many times. This chain links TRBV7-2 with TRBJ2-1; tentatively, D is TRBD1 (6 bases). The J call may be incorrect, as the DNA end agrees better with TRBJ2-5. The CDR3 totals 14 residues. The germline V gene encodes CDR1 SGHTA and CDR2 FQGNSA. CDR3 protein: CASSPTGTRETQYF. For the CDR3, the DNA is TGTGCCAGCAGCCCCACCGGGACACGGGAGACCCAGTACTTC.

This clonotype was observed a handful of times. The rearrangement uses TRBV7-2 and TRBJ2-1; the match to TRBD2 covers 8 bases. Trimming at V came to 5 bases and at J to 10 bases, leaving 13 bases not matched to a gene. The CDR3 loop spans 15 amino acids. Germline V gene lookup returns CDR1 SGHTA and CDR2 FQGNSA. CDR3 sequence reads: CASSPLRGGSYEQFF. The CDR3 nucleotides are TGTGCCAGCAGCCCCCTACGGGGGGGATCCTACGAGCAGTTCTTC.

The chain carries TRBV6-1 and TRBJ2-1; no definite D call. Trimming pared 8 bases from V and 7 bases from J, leaving 21 bases between. Germline V CDR1 and CDR2: MNHNS, SASEGT. This CDR3 region has 15 residues. CDR3 nucleotide sequence: TGTGCCAGCCTCGGCCAACCCCAAATACCAAATGAGCAGTTCTTC. Translating gives CASLGQPQIPNEQFF.

Details on this clonotype: One junction end does not reproduce the germline sequence, and a read error may be involved. The chain links TRBV6-1 to TRBJ2-4; either TRBD1 or TRBD2 may fit D (5 bases each). The CDR3 sequence is 16 residues long. Germline V gene sequence: CDR1 MNHNS, CDR2 SASEGT. This chain's CDR3 is CASSEAGQGPKDTQYF. The CDR3, as DNA: TGTGCCAGCAGTGAAGCGGGGCAGGGACCCAAAGACACGCAGTATTTC.

This clonotype was picked up a small number of times. The CDR3 sequence is CASSSYNEQYF. The CDR3 bases are TGTGCCAGCAGCTCGTATAATGAGCAGTACTTC. The chain couples TRBV7-2 to TRBJ2-5; unclear D gene. The CDR3 runs 11 residues. Germline V gene lookup returns CDR1 SGHTA and CDR2 FQGNSA. V was pared by 4 bases and J by 11 bases, with 11 bases between.

In its sample, this clonotype was seen many times. The chain joins TRBV6-5 to TRBJ1-2; D unclear. The V end lost 7 bases, the J end lost 4 bases, and 13 bases lay between the germline ends. This CDR3 contains 13 residues. Germline V CDR1 and CDR2: MNHEY, SVGAGI. In DNA, the CDR3 is TGTGCCAGCATTACAGAGAAAATCTATGGCTACACCTTC. Translated: CASITEKIYGYTF.

The chain employs TRBV6-1 and TRBJ2-3; D might be TRBD1 or TRBD2, each matching 6 bases. The J call is uncertain, as TRBJ2-7 better fits the DNA end. Germline-derived CDR1 and CDR2 are MNHNS and SASEGT. The CDR3 is 16 amino acids. CDR3: CASRRLGGPDPDTQYF. The CDR3 nucleotides read TGTGCCAGCAGGCGCCTAGGGGGGCCTGACCCAGATACGCAGTACTTC.